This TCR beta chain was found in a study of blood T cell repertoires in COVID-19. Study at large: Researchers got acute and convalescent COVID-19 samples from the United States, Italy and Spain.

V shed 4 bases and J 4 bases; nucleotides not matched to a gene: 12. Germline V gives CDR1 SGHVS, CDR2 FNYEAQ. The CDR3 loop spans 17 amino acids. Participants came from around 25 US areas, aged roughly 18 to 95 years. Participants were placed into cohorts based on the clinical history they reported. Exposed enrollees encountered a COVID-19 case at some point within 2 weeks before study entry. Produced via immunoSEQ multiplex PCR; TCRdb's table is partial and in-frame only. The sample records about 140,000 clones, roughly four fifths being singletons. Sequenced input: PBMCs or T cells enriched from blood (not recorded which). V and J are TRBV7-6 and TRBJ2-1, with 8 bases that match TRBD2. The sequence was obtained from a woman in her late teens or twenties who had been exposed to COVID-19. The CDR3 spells CASSSRSAGARYNEQFF. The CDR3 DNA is TGTGCCAGCAGCTCGCGATCAGCGGGAGCACGATACAATGAGCAGTTCTTC.